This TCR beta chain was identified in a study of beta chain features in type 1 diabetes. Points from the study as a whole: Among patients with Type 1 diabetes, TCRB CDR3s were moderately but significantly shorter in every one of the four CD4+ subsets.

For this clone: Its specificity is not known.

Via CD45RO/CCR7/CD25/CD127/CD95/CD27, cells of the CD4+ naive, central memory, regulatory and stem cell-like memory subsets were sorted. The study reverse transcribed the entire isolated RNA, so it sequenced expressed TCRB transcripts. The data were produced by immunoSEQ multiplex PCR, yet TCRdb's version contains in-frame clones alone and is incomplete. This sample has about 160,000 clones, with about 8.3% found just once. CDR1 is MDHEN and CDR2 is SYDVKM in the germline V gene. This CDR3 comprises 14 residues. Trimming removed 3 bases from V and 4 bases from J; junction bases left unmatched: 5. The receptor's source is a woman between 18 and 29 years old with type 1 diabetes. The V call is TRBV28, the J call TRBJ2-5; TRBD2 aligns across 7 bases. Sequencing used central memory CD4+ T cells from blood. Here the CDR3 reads CASSLGGRGETQYF. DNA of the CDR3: TGTGCCAGCAGTTTGGGAGGGAGGGGAGAGACCCAGTACTTC.